This T cell receptor beta chain was recovered during a study of control samples from healthy donors and cancer patients. Produced via immunoSEQ multiplex PCR; TCRdb's table is partial and in-frame only. The table includes some 120,000 clones, roughly 92% detected once. The ends lost 4 bases at V and 2 bases at J; junction bases unmatched: 10. Germline V gene sequence: CDR1 SGHRS, CDR2 YFSETQ. CDR3 length equals 18 residues. The origin of this receptor is a man under 40 in good health. The sequenced sample was blood. This chain connects TRBV5-1 to TRBJ2-2, with TRBD2 identical over 11 bases. CDR3: CASSDNKLAGANTGELFF. In nucleotides, the CDR3 is TGCGCCAGCAGCGACAATAAACTAGCGGGGGCCAACACCGGGGAGCTGTTTTTT. The full variable domain, with the rest looked up from reference TRBV5-1 and TRBJ2-2, is KAGVTQTPRYLIKTRGQQVTLSCSPISGHRSVSWYQQTPGQGLQFLFEYFSETQRNKGNFPGRFSGRQFSNSRSEMNVSTLELGDSALYLCASSDNKLAGANTGELFFGEGSRLTVL.